A selection of T cell receptor beta chains follows, all from one sample in a study of response to subunit inactivated influenza vaccine. TCRdb passed the RT-PCR reads through MiXCR, listing each CDR3 protein once. Of roughly 500,000 distinct CDR3 sequences detected, roughly 25% appear once; the ten largest clones hold about 3%. These data are also associated with another study on T cells expressing NK-cell markers.

Sequenced material: CD4+ T cells sorted from PBMCs, taken 11 to 12 days after vaccination. The receptors here all came from a man between 45 and 60 years old who received an inactivated influenza vaccine. The CDR3 runs from the conserved cysteine through the conserved F or W. D genes are given only for firm matches. Some rows mark clone size as missing; the rest say once, few, many or name a class of expanded clone.

>NA|few|14|TRBV5-1|TRBJ2-1
CASSFLDLYNEQFF
TGCGCCAGCAGCTTCCTGGACCTATACAATGAGCAGTTCTTC
>NA|NA|10|TRBV20-1|TRBJ2-2
CSAASGELFF
TGCAGTGCAGCATCCGGGGAGCTGTTTTTT
>NA|many|11|TRBV5-6|TRBJ2-1
CASSSDSLVFF
TGTGCCAGCAGCTCGGACTCCCTTGTGTTCTTC
>NA|few|12|TRBV28|TRBJ1-2
CASSFKVGGYTF
TGTGCCAGCAGTTTTAAGGTCGGCGGCTACACCTTC
>NA|few|12|TRBV9|TRBJ1-2
CASSDLDNGYTF
TGTGCCAGCAGCGATTTGGACAATGGCTACACCTTC
>TRBD1|NA|14|TRBV5-1|TRBJ2-1
CASSSRTGANEQFF
TGCGCCAGCAGCTCACGGACAGGGGCGAATGAGCAGTTCTTC
>NA|few|12|TRBV4-1|TRBJ2-1
CASSHFMSEQFF
TGCGCCAGCAGCCATTTTATGAGTGAGCAGTTCTTC
>NA|few|14|TRBV29-1|TRBJ2-5
CSVEGTPVGETQYF
TGCAGCGTAGAGGGGACTCCCGTTGGGGAGACCCAGTACTTC
>NA|NA|13|TRBV10-1|TRBJ2-5
CASSEAVQGTQYF
TGCGCCAGCAGTGAAGCCGTCCAAGGGACCCAGTACTTC
>TRBD2|NA|19|TRBV20-1|TRBJ2-1
CSARVGIESGLANYNEQFF
TGCAGTGCCAGAGTTGGAATCGAGTCGGGACTAGCAAACTACAATGAGCAGTTCTTC
>NA|NA|14|TRBV5-5|TRBJ2-5
CASSIAGRVETQYF
TGTGCCAGCAGCATCGCCGGTAGGGTAGAGACCCAGTACTTC
>TRBD1|NA|17|TRBV20-1|TRBJ2-6
CSAYGQGRFGGANVLTF
TGCAGTGCATACGGACAGGGAAGGTTTGGGGGGGCCAACGTCCTGACTTTC
>NA|many|14|TRBV4-1|TRBJ2-3
CASSISQSTDTQYF
TGCGCCAGCAGCATTTCCCAGAGCACAGATACGCAGTATTTT
>NA|NA|13|TRBV2|TRBJ2-3
CASKVRGTDTQYF
TGTGCCAGCAAAGTAAGGGGCACAGATACGCAGTATTTT
>NA|few|14|TRBV13|TRBJ1-4
CASSLRTAWGKLFF
TGTGCCAGCAGCCTAAGGACGGCGTGGGGGAAACTGTTTTTT
>TRBD2|NA|15|TRBV20-1|TRBJ2-7
CSAKGLAGGDYEQYF
TGCAGTGCTAAGGGCCTAGCGGGAGGGGACTACGAGCAGTACTTC